This TCR gamma chain was sequenced during a study of gamma-delta chains in newborns, infants, children. Study overall: Polyclonal expansion of innate γδ T cells after birth follows microbial exposure.

TCRdb re-called clones from the reads using CATT. The profile shows a few hundred gamma-chain clones, roughly 45% of them singletons. The germline V gene encodes CDR1 VENAVY and CDR2 YDSYNSRV. The CDR3 runs 13 residues. The sequence was collected from a child who was a newborn, infant or young child, either healthy, febrile or measles-vaccinated (not recorded which). The J gene was not called, though the V gene is TRGV8. The material sequenced was blood. CDR3 coding DNA: TGTGCCACCTGGGTTTCGAATTATTATAAGAAACTATTT. Protein sequence: CATWVSNYYKKLF.